The sample holds many counts of the clone carrying this TCR beta chain. The antigen is not known. The germline CDR1 and CDR2 sequences are SGHVS and FQNEAQ. With 4 bases removed from V and 4 bases from J, the gap between germline ends came to 13 bases. This CDR3 contains 14 residues. This sample is part of a study of T cell repertoires in cytomegalovirus infection. MiXCR, run by TCRdb on the reads, gives a single entry per CDR3 protein. The sample holds approximately 730,000 distinct CDR3 sequences; almost 30% are singletons and the top ten take over 10%. This TCR was sampled from a human donor in good health (CMV status not recorded). Some clones in this sample may be carry-over from other donors' samples. The chain couples TRBV7-8 to TRBJ1-2; unclear D gene. The starting material was cultured CD8+ T cells from PBMCs, obtained from culture after CMV antigen stimulation. The CDR3 sequence: CASSSRPYGYGYTF. CDR3 nucleotide sequence: TGTGCCAGCAGCTCCCGTCCTTATGGCTATGGCTACACCTTC.